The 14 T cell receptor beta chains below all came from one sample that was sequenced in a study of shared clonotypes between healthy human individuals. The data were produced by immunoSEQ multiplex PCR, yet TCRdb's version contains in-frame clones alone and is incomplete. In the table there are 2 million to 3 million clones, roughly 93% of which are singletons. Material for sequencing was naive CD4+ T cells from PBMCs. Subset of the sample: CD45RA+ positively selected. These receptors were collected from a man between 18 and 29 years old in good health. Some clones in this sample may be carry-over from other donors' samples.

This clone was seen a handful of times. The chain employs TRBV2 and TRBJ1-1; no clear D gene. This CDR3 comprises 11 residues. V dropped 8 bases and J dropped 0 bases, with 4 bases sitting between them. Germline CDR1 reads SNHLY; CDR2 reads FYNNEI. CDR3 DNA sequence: TGTGCCAGCGTGGTGAACACTGAAGCTTTCTTT. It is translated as CASVVNTEAFF.

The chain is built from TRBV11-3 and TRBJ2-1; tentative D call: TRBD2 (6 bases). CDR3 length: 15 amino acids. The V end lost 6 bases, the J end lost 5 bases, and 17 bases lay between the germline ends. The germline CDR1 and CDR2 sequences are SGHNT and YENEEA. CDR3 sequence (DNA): TGTGCCAGCAGTTATGGGGCGGGACCACACAATGAGCAGTTCTTC. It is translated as CASSYGAGPHNEQFF.

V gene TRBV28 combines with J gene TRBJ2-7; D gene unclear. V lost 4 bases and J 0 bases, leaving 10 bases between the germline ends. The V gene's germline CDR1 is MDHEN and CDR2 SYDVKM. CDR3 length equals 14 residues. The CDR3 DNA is TGTGCCAGCAGTTCCGTGGAAAGCTCCTACGAGCAGTACTTC. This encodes CASSSVESSYEQYF.

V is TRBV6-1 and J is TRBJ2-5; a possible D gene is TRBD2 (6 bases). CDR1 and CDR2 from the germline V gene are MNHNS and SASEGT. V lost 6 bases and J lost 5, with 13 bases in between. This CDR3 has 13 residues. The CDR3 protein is CASRREIRETQYF. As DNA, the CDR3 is TGTGCCAGCAGACGGGAGATCAGGGAGACCCAGTACTTC.

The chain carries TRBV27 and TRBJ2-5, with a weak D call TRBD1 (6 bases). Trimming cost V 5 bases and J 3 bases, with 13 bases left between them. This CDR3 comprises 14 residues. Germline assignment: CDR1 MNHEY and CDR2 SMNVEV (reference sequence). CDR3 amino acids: CASSGSYREETQYF. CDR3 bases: TGTGCCAGCAGTGGATCTTACAGGGAAGAGACCCAGTACTTC.

CDR3 in DNA: TGTGCCAGCAGCTTCCCTGGGACTAGCGGGGGCAGATATGAGCAGTACTTC. It is translated as CASSFPGTSGGRYEQYF. The J gene is TRBJ2-7, the V gene TRBV7-2; 14 nucleotides agree with TRBD2. The CDR3 is 17 residues long. CDR1 and CDR2 from the germline V gene are SGHTA and FQGNSA. V trimming: 3 bases; J trimming: 7 bases; junction bases outside the gene matches: 11.

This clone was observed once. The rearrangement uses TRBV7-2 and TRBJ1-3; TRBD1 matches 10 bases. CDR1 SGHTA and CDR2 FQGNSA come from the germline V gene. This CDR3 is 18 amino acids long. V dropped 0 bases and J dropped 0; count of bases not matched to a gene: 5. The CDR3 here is CASSLAGTGASSGNTIYF. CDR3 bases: TGTGCCAGCAGCTTAGCGGGGACAGGGGCCAGCTCTGGAAACACCATATATTTT.

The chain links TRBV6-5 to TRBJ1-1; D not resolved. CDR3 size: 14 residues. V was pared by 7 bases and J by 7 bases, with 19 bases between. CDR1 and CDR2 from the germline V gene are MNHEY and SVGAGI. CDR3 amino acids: CASTARKQGLEAFF. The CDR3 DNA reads TGTGCCAGCACAGCACGAAAACAAGGCCTTGAAGCTTTCTTT.

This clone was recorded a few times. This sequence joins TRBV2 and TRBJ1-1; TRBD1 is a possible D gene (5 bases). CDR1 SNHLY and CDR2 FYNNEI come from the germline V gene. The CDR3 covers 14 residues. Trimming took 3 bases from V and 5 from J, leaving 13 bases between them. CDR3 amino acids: CASSDQGSRTEAFF. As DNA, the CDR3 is TGTGCCAGCAGTGACCAGGGTTCGAGGACTGAAGCTTTCTTT.

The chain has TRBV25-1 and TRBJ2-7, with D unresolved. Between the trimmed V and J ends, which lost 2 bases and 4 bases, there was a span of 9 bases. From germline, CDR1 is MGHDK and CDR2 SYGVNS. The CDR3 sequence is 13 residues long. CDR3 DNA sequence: TGTGCCAGCAGTGAACCAGGCAAATACGAGCAGTACTTC. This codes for CASSEPGKYEQYF.

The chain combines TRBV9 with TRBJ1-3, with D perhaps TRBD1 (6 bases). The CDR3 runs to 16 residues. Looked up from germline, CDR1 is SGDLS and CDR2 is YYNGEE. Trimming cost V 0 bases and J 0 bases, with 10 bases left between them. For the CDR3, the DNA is TGTGCCAGCAGCGTAGCTACAGGGATCTCTGGAAACACCATATATTTT. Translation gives CASSVATGISGNTIYF.

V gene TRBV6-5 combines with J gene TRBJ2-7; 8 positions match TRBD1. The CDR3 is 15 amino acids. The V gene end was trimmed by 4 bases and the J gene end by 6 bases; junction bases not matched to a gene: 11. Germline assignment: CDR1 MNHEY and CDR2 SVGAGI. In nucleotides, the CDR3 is TGTGCCAGCAGTTGGATCGCCGGGACAGGCCCCGAGCAGTACTTC. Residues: CASSWIAGTGPEQYF.

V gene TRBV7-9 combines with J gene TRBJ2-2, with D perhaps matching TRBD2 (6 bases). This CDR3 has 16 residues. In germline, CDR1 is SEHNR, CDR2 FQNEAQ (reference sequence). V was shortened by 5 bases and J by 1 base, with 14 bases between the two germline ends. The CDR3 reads CASSVRDWRNTGELFF. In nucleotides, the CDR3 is TGTGCCAGCAGCGTACGGGACTGGAGGAACACCGGGGAGCTGTTTTTT.

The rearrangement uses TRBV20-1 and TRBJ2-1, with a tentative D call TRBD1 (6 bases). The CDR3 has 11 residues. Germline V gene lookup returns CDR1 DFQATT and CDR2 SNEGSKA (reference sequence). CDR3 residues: CSARGFREQFF. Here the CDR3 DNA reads TGCAGCGCCAGGGGTTTTAGGGAGCAGTTCTTC.